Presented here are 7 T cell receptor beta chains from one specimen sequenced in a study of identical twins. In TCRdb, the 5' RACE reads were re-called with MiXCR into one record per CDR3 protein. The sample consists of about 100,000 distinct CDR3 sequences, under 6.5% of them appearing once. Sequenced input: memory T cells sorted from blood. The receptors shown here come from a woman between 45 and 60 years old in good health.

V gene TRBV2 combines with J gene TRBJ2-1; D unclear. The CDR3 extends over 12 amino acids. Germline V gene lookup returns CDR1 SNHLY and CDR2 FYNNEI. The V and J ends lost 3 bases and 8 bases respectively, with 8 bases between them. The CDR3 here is CASSESEDEQFF. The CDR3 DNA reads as TGTGCCAGCAGTGAGTCTGAGGATGAGCAGTTCTTC.

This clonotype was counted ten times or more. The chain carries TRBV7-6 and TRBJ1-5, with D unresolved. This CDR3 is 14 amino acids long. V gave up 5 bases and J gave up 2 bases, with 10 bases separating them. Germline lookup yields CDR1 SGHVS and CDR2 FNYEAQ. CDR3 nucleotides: TGTGCCAGCAGCGCAGGACGGGGCAATCAGCCCCAGCATTTT. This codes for CASSAGRGNQPQHF.

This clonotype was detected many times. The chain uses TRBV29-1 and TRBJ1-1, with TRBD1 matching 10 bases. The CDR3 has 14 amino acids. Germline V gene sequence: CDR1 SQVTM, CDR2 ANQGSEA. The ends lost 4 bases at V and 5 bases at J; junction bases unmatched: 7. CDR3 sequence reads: CSVGVGTGVTEAFF. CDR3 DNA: TGCAGCGTTGGTGTTGGGACAGGGGTTACTGAAGCTTTCTTT.

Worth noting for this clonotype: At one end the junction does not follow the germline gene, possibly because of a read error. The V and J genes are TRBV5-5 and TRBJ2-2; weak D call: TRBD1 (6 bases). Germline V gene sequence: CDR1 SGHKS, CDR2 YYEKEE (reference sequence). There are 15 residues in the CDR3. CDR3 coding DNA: TGTACCAGCAGCTTAATCACAGGGAGACCCGGGGAGCTGTTTTTT. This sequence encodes CTSSLITGRPGELFF.

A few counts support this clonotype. The CDR3 here is CSVVRVSRHNEQFF. DNA for the CDR3: TGCAGCGTTGTTCGAGTCTCTAGGCATAATGAGCAGTTCTTC. The chain recombines TRBV29-1 with TRBJ2-1, with D unresolved. The CDR3 loop spans 14 amino acids. Germline CDR1 and CDR2: SQVTM and ANQGSEA. Trimming took 4 bases from V and 7 from J, leaving 17 bases between them.

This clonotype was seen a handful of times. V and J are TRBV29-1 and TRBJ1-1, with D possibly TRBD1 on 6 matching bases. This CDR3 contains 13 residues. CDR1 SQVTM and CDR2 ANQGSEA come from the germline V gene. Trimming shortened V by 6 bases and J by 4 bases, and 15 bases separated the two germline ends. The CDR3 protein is CSVHTGLRTEAFF. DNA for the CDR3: TGCAGCGTACACACAGGGCTCCGCACTGAAGCTTTCTTT.

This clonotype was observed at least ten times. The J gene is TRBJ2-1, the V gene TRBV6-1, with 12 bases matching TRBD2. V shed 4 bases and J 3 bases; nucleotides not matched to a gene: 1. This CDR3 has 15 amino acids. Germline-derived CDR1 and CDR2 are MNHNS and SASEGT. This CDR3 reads CASSGTSGNYNEQFF. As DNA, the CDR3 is TGTGCCAGCAGTGGGACTAGCGGGAACTACAATGAGCAGTTCTTC.